This T cell receptor beta chain was sequenced for a study of post-analysis software for immune sequencing data. About the study: The patients showed relapsing-remitting, secondary progressive and progressive-relapsing multiple sclerosis courses.

Researchers reported that TCR beta cDNA libraries carried unique molecular identifiers. One entry per CDR3 protein, called by TCRdb with MiXCR from the PCR reads. This table has 820,000 or so distinct CDR3 sequences, approximately 53% appearing once. Broader study findings: For normalized Chao1 diversity, multiple sclerosis patients scored significantly lower than controls did. Samples made in the same batch grouped tightly together by F measure.

Details on this clonotype: What it binds is not known.

Sequences were obtained from blood. The sequence was collected from a girl between 10 and 17 years old with multiple sclerosis.

CDR3 amino acids: CSARRSTDTQYF. The CDR3 DNA sequence: TGCAGTGCTAGAAGGTCCACAGATACGCAGTATTTT. This chain joins TRBV20-1 and TRBJ2-3; no clear D gene. CDR3 length equals 12 residues. Germline loops: CDR1 DFQATT, CDR2 SNEGSKA (reference sequence). The V end lost 2 bases, the J end lost 2 bases, and 5 bases lay between the germline ends.